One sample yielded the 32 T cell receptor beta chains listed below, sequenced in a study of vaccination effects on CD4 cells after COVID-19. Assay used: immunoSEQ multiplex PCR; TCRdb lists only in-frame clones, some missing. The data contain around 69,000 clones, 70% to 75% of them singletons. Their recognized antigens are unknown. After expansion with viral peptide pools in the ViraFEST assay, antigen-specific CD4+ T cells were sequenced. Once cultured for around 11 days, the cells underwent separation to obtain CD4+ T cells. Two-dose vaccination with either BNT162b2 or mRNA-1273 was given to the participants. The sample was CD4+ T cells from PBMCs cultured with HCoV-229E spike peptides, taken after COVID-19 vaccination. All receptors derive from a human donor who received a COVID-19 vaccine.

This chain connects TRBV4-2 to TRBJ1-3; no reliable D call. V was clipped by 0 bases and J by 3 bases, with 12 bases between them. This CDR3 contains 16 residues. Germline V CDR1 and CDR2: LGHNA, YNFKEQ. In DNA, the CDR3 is TGTGCCAGCAGCCAAGAAGCAGGTACCTTTGGAAACACCATATATTTT. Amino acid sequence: CASSQEAGTFGNTIYF.

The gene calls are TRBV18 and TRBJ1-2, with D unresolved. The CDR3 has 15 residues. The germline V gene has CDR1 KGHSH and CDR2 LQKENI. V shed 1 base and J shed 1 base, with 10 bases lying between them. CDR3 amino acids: CASSPRSGRNYGYTF. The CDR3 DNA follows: TGTGCCAGCTCACCACGATCCGGGCGTAACTATGGCTACACCTTC.

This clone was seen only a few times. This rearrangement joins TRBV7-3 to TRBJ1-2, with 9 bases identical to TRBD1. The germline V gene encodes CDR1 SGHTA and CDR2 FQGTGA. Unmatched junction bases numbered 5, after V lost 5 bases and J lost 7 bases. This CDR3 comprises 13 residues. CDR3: CASSPDRGGGYTF. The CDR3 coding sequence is TGTGCCAGCAGCCCGGACAGGGGCGGTGGCTACACCTTC. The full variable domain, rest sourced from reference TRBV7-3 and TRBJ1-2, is GAGVSQTPSNKVTEKGKYVELRCDPISGHTALYWYRQSLGQGPEFLIYFQGTGAADDSGLPNDRFFAVRPEGSVSTLKIQRTERGDSAVYLCASSPDRGGGYTFGSGTRLTVV.

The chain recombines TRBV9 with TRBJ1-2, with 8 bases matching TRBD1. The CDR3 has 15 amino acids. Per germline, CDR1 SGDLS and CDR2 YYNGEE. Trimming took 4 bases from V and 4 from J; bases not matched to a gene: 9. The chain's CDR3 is CASSPRQGTGYGYTF. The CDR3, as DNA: TGTGCCAGCAGCCCACGACAGGGGACTGGCTATGGCTACACCTTC.

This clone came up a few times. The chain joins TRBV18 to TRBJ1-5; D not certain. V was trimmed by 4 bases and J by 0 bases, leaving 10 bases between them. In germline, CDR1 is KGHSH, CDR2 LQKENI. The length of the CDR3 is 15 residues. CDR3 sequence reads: CASSHGRSSNQPQHF. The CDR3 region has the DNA TGTGCCAGCTCACACGGACGGAGTAGCAATCAGCCCCAGCATTTT.

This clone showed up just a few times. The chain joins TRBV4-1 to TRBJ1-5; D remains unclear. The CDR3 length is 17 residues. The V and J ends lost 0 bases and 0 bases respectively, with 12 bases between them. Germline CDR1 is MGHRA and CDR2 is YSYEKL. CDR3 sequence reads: CASSQDLGVYSNQPQHF. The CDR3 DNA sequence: TGCGCCAGCAGCCAAGATTTAGGAGTTTATAGCAATCAGCCCCAGCATTTT.

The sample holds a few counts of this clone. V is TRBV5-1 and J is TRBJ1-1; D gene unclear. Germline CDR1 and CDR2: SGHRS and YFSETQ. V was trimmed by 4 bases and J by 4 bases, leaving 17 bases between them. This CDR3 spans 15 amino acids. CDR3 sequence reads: CASSVAATGVTEAFF. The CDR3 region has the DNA TGCGCCAGCAGCGTGGCAGCGACCGGGGTCACTGAAGCTTTCTTT.

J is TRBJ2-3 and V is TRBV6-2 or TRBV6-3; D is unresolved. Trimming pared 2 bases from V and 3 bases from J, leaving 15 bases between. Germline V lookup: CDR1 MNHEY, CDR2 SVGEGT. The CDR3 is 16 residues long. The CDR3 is CASSYSLGLRTDTQYF. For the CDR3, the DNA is TGTGCCAGCAGTTACAGTTTGGGGTTGAGGACAGATACGCAGTATTTT.

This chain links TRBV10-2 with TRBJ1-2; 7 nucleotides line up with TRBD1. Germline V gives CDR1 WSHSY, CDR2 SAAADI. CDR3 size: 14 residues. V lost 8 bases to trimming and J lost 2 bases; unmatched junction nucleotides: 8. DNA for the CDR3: TGCGCCAGCCGATCAGGGGGACTAAACTATGGCTACACCTTC. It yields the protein CASRSGGLNYGYTF.

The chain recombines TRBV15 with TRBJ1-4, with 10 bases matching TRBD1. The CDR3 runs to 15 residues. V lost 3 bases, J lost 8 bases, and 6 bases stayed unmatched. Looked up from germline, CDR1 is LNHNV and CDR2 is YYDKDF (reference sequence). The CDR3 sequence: CATSRKDRGREKLFF. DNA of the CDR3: TGTGCCACCAGCAGGAAGGACAGGGGGAGAGAAAAACTGTTTTTT.

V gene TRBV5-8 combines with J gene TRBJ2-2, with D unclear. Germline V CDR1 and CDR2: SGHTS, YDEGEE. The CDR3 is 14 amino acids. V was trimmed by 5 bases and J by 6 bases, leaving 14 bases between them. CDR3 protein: CASRSVGRSGELFF. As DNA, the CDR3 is TGTGCCAGCAGGAGTGTCGGCCGGTCCGGGGAGCTGTTTTTT.

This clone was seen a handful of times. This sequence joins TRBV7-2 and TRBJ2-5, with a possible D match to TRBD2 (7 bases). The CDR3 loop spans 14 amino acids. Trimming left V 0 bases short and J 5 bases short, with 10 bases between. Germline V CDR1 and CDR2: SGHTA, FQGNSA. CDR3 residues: CASSLAGGPETQYF. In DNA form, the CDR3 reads TGTGCCAGCAGCTTAGCGGGGGGGCCGGAGACCCAGTACTTC.

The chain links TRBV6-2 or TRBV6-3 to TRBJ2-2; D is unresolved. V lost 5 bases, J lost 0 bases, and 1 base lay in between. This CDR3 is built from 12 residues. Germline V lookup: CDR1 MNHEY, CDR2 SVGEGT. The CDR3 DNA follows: TGTGCCAGCAGTCCGAACACCGGGGAGCTGTTTTTT. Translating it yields CASSPNTGELFF.

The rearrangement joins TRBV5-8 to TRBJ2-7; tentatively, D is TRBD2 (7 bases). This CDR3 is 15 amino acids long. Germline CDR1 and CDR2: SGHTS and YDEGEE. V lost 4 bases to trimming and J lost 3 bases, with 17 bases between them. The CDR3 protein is CASSLRGGGVYEQYV. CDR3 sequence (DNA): TGTGCCAGCAGCCTCCGGGGAGGGGGTGTCTACGAGCAGTACGTC.

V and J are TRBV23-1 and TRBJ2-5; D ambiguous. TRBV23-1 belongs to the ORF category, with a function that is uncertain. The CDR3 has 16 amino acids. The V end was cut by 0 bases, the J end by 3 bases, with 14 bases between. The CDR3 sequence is CASSQSGRRNEETQYF. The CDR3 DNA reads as TGCGCCAGCAGTCAATCGGGCAGGCGAAACGAAGAGACCCAGTACTTC.

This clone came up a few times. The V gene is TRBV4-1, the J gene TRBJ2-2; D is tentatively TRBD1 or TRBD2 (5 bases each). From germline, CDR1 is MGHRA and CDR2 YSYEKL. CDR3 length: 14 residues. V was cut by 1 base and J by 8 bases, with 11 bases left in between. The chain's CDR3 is CASSQVRDAGELFF. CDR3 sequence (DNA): TGCGCCAGCAGCCAAGTAAGGGACGCGGGGGAGCTGTTTTTT.

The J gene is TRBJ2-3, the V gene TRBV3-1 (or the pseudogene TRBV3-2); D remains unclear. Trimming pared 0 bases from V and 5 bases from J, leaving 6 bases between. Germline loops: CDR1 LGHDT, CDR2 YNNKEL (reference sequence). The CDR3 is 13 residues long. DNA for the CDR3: TGTGCCAGCAGCCAAGATAATGGAGATACGCAGTATTTT. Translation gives CASSQDNGDTQYF.

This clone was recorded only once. The CDR3 here is CASSSGGGRSQPQHF. CDR3 in DNA: TGTGCCAGCAGCTCGGGGGGCGGTAGGAGTCAGCCCCAGCATTTT. The rearrangement links TRBV7-2 to TRBJ1-5; possible D gene TRBD1, 6 bases. Germline values: CDR1 SGHTA, CDR2 FQGNSA. The CDR3 is made up of 15 amino acids. Trimming cost V 4 bases and J 6 bases, with 16 bases left between them. The entire variable domain, with the rest obtained from reference TRBV7-2 and TRBJ1-5, is as follows: GAGVSQSPSNKVTEKGKDVELRCDPISGHTALYWYRQSLGQGLEFLIYFQGNSAPDKSGLPSDRFSAERTGGSVSTLTIQRTQQEDSAVYLCASSSGGGRSQPQHFGDGTRLSIL.

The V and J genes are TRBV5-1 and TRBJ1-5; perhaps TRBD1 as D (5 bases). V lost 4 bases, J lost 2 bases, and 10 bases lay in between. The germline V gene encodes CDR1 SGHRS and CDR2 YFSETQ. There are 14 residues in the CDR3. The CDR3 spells CASSPAGGNQPQHF. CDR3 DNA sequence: TGCGCCAGCAGCCCGGCGGGGGGCAATCAGCCCCAGCATTTT.

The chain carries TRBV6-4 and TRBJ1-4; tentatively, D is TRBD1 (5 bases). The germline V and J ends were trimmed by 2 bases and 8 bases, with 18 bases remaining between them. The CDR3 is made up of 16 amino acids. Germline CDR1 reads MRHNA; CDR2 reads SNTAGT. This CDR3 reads CASSDHFTQGEEKLFF. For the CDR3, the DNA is TGTGCCAGCAGTGACCATTTCACCCAGGGCGAGGAAAAACTGTTTTTT.

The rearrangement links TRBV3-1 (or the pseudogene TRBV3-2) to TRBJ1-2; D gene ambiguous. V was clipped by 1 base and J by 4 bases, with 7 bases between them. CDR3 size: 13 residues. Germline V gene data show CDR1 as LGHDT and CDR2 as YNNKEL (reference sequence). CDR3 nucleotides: TGTGCCAGCAGCCAAGGGTCCATCTATGGCTACACCTTC. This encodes CASSQGSIYGYTF.

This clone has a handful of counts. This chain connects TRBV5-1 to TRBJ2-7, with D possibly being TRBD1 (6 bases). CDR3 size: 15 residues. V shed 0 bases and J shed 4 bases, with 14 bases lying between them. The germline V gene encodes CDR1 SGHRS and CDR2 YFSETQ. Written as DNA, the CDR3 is TGCGCCAGCAGCTTGGCCCCAGGGGTGTTGTACGAGCAGTACGTC. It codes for CASSLAPGVLYEQYV.

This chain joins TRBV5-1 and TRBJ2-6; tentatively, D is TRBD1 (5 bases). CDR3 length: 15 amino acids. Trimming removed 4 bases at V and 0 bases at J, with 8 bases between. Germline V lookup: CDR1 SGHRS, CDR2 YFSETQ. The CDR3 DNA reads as TGCGCCAGCAGCCAGACAGTCTCTGGGGCCAACGTCCTGACTTTC. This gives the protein CASSQTVSGANVLTF.

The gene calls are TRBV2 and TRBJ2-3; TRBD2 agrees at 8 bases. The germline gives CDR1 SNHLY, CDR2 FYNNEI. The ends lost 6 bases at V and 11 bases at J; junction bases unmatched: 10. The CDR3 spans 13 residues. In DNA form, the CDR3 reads TGTGCCAGCAGGTCGTCCGGGACTAGTCGGCAGTATTTT. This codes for CASRSSGTSRQYF.

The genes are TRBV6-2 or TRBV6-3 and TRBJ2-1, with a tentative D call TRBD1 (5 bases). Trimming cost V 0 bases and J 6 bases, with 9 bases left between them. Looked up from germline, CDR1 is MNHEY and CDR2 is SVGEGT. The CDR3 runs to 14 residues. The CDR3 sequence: CASSYSGAFNEQFF. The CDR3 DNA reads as TGTGCCAGCAGTTACTCAGGGGCGTTCAATGAGCAGTTCTTC.

The CDR3 DNA is TGTGCCAGCTCACCCACAGAAACTCCCTACAATGAGCAGTTCTTC. Amino acid sequence: CASSPTETPYNEQFF. The chain couples TRBV18 to TRBJ2-1; D not certain. The CDR3 consists of 15 residues. The V and J ends lost 3 bases and 2 bases respectively, with 11 bases between them. The germline V gene has CDR1 KGHSH and CDR2 LQKENI.

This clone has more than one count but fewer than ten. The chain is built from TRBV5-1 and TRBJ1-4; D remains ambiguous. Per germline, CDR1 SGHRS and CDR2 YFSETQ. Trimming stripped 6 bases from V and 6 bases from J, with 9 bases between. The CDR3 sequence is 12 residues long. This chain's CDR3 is CASTDQYEKLFF. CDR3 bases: TGCGCCAGCACGGATCAGTATGAAAAACTGTTTTTT.

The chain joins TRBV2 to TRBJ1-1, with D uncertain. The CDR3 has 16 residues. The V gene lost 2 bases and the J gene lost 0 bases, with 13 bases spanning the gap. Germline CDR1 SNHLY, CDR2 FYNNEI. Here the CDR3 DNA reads TGTGCCAGCAGTGAAAATCATCCAGGACTGAACACTGAAGCTTTCTTT. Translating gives CASSENHPGLNTEAFF. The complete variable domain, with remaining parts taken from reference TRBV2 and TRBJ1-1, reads EPEVTQTPSHQVTQMGQEVILRCVPISNHLYFYWYRQILGQKVEFLVSFYNNEISEKSEIFDDQFSVERPDGSNFTLKIRSTKLEDSAMYFCASSENHPGLNTEAFFGQGTRLTVV.

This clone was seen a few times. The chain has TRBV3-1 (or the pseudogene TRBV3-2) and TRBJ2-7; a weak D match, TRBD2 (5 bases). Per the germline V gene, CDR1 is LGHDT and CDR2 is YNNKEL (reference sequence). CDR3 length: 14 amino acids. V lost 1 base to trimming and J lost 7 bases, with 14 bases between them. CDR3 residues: CASSQGWQSGEQYV. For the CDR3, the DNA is TGTGCCAGCAGCCAAGGTTGGCAGTCGGGGGAGCAGTACGTC.

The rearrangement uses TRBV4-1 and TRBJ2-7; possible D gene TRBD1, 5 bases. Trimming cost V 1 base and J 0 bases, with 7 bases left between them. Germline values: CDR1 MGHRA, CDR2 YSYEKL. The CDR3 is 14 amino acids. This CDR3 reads CASSQGQGSYEQYV. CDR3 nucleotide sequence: TGCGCCAGCAGCCAAGGCCAGGGCTCCTACGAGCAGTACGTC.

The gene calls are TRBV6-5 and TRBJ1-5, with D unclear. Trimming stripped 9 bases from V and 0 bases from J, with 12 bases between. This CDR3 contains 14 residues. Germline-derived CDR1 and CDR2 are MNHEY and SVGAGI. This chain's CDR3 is CASSQLYSNQPQHF. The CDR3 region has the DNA TGTGCCAGTTCTCAGCTTTATAGCAATCAGCCCCAGCATTTT.

The CDR3 loop is CAISEPSGNTIYF. The CDR3 bases are TGTGCCATCAGTGAACCCTCTGGAAACACCATATATTTT. The rearrangement uses TRBV10-3 and TRBJ1-3, with no clear D. Germline lookup yields CDR1 ENHRY and CDR2 SYGVKD. Between the trimmed V and J ends, which lost 3 bases and 0 bases, there was a span of 3 bases. The CDR3 is 13 amino acids.